One and the same sample provided the 22 T cell receptor beta chains below, sequenced in a study of shared clonotypes between healthy human individuals. The method was immunoSEQ multiplex PCR; TCRdb's version includes in-frame clones alone and lacks a portion of them. The table has roughly 500,000 clones, about three quarters seen once. Specimen: PBMCs. The receptors here all came from a woman in her forties in good health. Some clones in this sample may be carry-over from other donors' samples.

This clone was seen a handful of times. V and J are TRBV6-1 and TRBJ2-2, with D possibly being TRBD2 (6 bases). The germline V gene has CDR1 MNHNS and CDR2 SASEGT. The CDR3 contains 15 residues. V dropped 2 bases and J dropped 7 bases, with 14 bases sitting between them. The CDR3 coding sequence is TGTGCCAGCAGTGAATTTGGCCTAGCGCTCGGGGAGCTGTTTTTT. Its protein is CASSEFGLALGELFF.

The rearrangement uses TRBV10-3 and TRBJ1-2; weak D call: TRBD1 (5 bases). Germline CDR1 reads ENHRY; CDR2 reads SYGVKD. CDR3 length equals 15 residues. Between the trimmed V and J ends, which lost 9 bases and 4 bases, there was a span of 21 bases. The CDR3 DNA follows: TGTGCCATTCCCCACAGGTTCCCCCGGGGCTATGGCTACACCTTC. Translated, it gives CAIPHRFPRGYGYTF.

The chain couples TRBV18 to TRBJ2-1, with 8 bases that match TRBD1. CDR3 length: 15 residues. Germline CDR1 KGHSH, CDR2 LQKENI. Germline trimming cut 1 base from V and 4 bases from J; bases unmatched to any gene: 3. The CDR3 is CASSPLGQEYNEQFF. CDR3 bases: TGTGCCAGCTCACCACTGGGACAGGAGTACAATGAGCAGTTCTTC.

This clone has just a few counts. The rearrangement links TRBV28 to TRBJ2-7, with 11 bases lining up with TRBD1. Germline V lookup: CDR1 MDHEN, CDR2 SYDVKM. The CDR3 has 14 residues. V lost 6 bases and J lost 9; bases outside the gene matches: 10. Here the CDR3 reads CASSPGTGGSRQYF. The CDR3 region has the DNA TGTGCCAGCAGCCCCGGGACAGGGGGTTCGCGGCAGTACTTC. Variable domain in full (rest from reference TRBV28 and TRBJ2-7): DVKVTQSSRYLVKRTGEKVFLECVQDMDHENMFWYRQDPGLGLRLIYFSYDVKMKEKGDIPEGYSVSREKKERFSLILESASTNQTSMYLCASSPGTGGSRQYFGPGTRLTVT.

The chain recombines TRBV7-3 with TRBJ2-5; 8 nucleotides align to TRBD2. CDR3 length: 12 amino acids. With 4 bases clipped from V and 9 bases from J, the junction kept 4 bases outside the gene matches. From germline, CDR1 is SGHTA and CDR2 FQGTGA. The CDR3 coding sequence is TGTGCCAGCAGCTCCCCCGGGGGGGCCCAGTACTTC. This sequence encodes CASSSPGGAQYF.

About this clone itself: The same CDR3 can be traced to other DNA sequences in this sample. The chain recombines TRBV5-1 with TRBJ2-5; TRBD2 is a possible D gene (5 bases). V was shortened by 0 bases and J by 2 bases, with 8 bases between the two germline ends. The germline CDR1 and CDR2 sequences are SGHRS and YFSETQ. The length of the CDR3 is 14 residues. The chain's CDR3 is CASSLGLAQETQYF. Written as DNA, the CDR3 is TGCGCCAGCAGCTTGGGGCTAGCTCAAGAGACCCAGTACTTC.

The gene calls are TRBV6-1 and TRBJ2-1, with 10 bases matching TRBD2. V shed 4 bases, J shed 7 bases, and the junction held 13 bases outside the gene matches. The CDR3 is made up of 17 amino acids. Germline V gene sequence: CDR1 MNHNS, CDR2 SASEGT. Written as DNA, the CDR3 is TGTGCCAGCAGTGCTCACCCGAGCGGGGGGGGTCCGAATGAGCAGTTCTTC. As protein: CASSAHPSGGGPNEQFF.

V gene TRBV5-1 combines with J gene TRBJ2-5; 9 bases are shared with TRBD2. The CDR3 loop spans 16 amino acids. The V gene's germline CDR1 is SGHRS and CDR2 YFSETQ. V gave up 0 bases and J gave up 5 bases; unmatched junction bases: 8. CDR3 loop: CASSLGPSGIWETQYF. CDR3 nucleotides: TGCGCCAGCAGCTTGGGGCCTAGCGGGATATGGGAGACCCAGTACTTC.

Of note for this clone: A read error is possible here, since a much larger clone lies one base away. The sample carries other DNA sequences with the same CDR3. This chain connects TRBV29-1 to TRBJ2-5; D possibly corresponds to TRBD2 (5 bases). The V end lost 0 bases, the J end lost 1 base, and 18 bases lay between the germline ends. The germline V gene has CDR1 SQVTM and CDR2 ANQGSEA. CDR3 size: 17 residues. In DNA, the CDR3 is TGCAGCGTTGAAGATCGCTCGCGGGTTAATTTCCAAGAGACCCAGTACTTC. Its protein is CSVEDRSRVNFQETQYF.

This sequence joins TRBV30 and TRBJ2-3; perhaps D is TRBD1 or TRBD2 (5 bases each). The V gene's germline CDR1 is GTSNPN and CDR2 SVGIG (reference sequence). Trimming pared 3 bases from V and 4 bases from J, leaving 17 bases between. The CDR3 consists of 15 residues. This chain's CDR3 is CAWRAWGSGADTQYF. The CDR3 bases are TGTGCCTGGAGGGCCTGGGGGAGCGGAGCAGATACGCAGTATTTT.

The chain combines TRBV7-9 with TRBJ1-1, with D maybe TRBD1 (5 bases). Germline lookup yields CDR1 SEHNR and CDR2 FQNEAQ (reference sequence). This CDR3 region has 14 residues. With 1 base removed from V and 4 bases from J, the gap between germline ends came to 10 bases. CDR3 DNA sequence: TGTGCCAGCAGCTTAGTAAGGGACGTCACTGAAGCTTTCTTT. The encoded protein is CASSLVRDVTEAFF.

The rearrangement joins TRBV28 to TRBJ2-7, with a tentative D call TRBD2 (5 bases). There are 14 residues in the CDR3. Looked up from germline, CDR1 is MDHEN and CDR2 is SYDVKM. V lost 7 bases, J lost 0 bases, and 13 bases lay in between. The chain's CDR3 is CASTRPGSSYEQYF. DNA of the CDR3: TGTGCCAGCACCCGTCCGGGGAGCTCCTACGAGCAGTACTTC.

The chain couples TRBV6-5 to TRBJ2-7; 7 bases are a match to TRBD2. V lost 8 bases, J lost 4 bases, and 8 bases stayed unmatched. Germline values: CDR1 MNHEY, CDR2 SVGAGI. CDR3 length equals 13 residues. The CDR3 is CASSQRDRYEQYF. The CDR3 bases are TGTGCCAGCTCCCAGCGGGATCGGTACGAGCAGTACTTC.

V and J are TRBV5-1 and TRBJ2-5, with D perhaps TRBD1 or TRBD2 (5 bases each). CDR3 size: 16 residues. The germline gives CDR1 SGHRS, CDR2 YFSETQ. The V end was cut by 7 bases, the J end by 0 bases, with 19 bases between. The CDR3 region is CASGGRTAGYQETQYF. CDR3 nucleotides: TGCGCCAGCGGGGGAAGGACGGCCGGATACCAAGAGACCCAGTACTTC.

In its sample, this clone was seen once. The chain recombines TRBV27 with TRBJ2-3; D is undetermined. The CDR3 has 15 amino acids. Germline CDR1 and CDR2: MNHEY and SMNVEV (reference sequence). Trimming took 3 bases from V and 2 from J, leaving 12 bases between them. CDR3 residues: CASSLPGRLTDTQYF. The CDR3 DNA sequence: TGTGCCAGCAGTTTGCCCGGCCGTCTCACAGATACGCAGTATTTT.

The rearrangement links TRBV7-3 to TRBJ2-7; TRBD2 agrees at 8 bases. The germline V gene encodes CDR1 SGHTA and CDR2 FQGTGA. The CDR3 is 14 amino acids. The trim removed 0 bases at V and 2 bases at J, leaving 0 bases unmatched. As DNA, the CDR3 is TGTGCCAGCAGCTTAACAGCGGGAGCCTACGAGCAGTACTTC. Translation: CASSLTAGAYEQYF.

This chain connects TRBV5-1 to TRBJ2-7, with TRBD1 matching 7 bases. Germline V lookup: CDR1 SGHRS, CDR2 YFSETQ. The CDR3 length is 13 residues. V shed 4 bases, J shed 4 bases, and the junction held 5 bases outside the gene matches. The CDR3 DNA follows: TGCGCCAGCAGCCCGGGACAGTCTTACGAGCAGTACTTC. Translation: CASSPGQSYEQYF.

V usage is TRBV19 and J usage is TRBJ2-1; 7 bases align to TRBD2. The CDR3 is 17 residues long. Germline trimming cut 9 bases from V and 6 bases from J; bases unmatched to any gene: 20. CDR1 LNHDA and CDR2 SQIVND come from the germline V gene (reference sequence). In DNA form, the CDR3 reads TGTGCCAGCATCGAAACAGCGGGGCTAGCGGCAGGCAATGAGCAGTTCTTC. Its translation is CASIETAGLAAGNEQFF.

This chain joins TRBV10-3 and TRBJ2-3, with 9 bases that match TRBD2. V dropped 4 bases and J dropped 4; count of bases not matched to a gene: 6. This CDR3 comprises 15 residues. Germline V gives CDR1 ENHRY, CDR2 SYGVKD. CDR3 region: CAISGGSGSPDTQYF. The CDR3 DNA follows: TGTGCCATCAGTGGGGGTAGCGGGAGCCCAGATACGCAGTATTTT.

V usage is TRBV14 and J usage is TRBJ2-5; TRBD1 matches at 10 bases. Trimming removed 2 bases from V and 0 bases from J; junction bases left unmatched: 12. Germline-derived CDR1 and CDR2 are SGHDN and FVKESK. The CDR3 spans 19 residues. Written as DNA, the CDR3 is TGTGCCAGCAGCCAACTCCGGACAGGGGGATTCTTAAACCAAGAGACCCAGTACTTC. This translates into CASSQLRTGGFLNQETQYF. The full variable domain, its missing parts supplied by reference TRBV14 and TRBJ2-5, is EAGVTQFPSHSVIEKGQTVTLRCDPISGHDNLYWYRRVMGKEIKFLLHFVKESKQDESGMPNNRFLAERTGGTYSTLKVQPAELEDSGVYFCASSQLRTGGFLNQETQYFGPGTRLLVL.

Note on this clone: Its ends do not fully match the called genes, so a read error is possible. The chain is built from TRBV30 and TRBJ1-5; D call uncertain. This CDR3 is built from 15 residues. The germline CDR1 and CDR2 sequences are GTSNPN and SVGIG (reference sequence). Here the CDR3 reads CAWSPSGKSNQPRHF. The CDR3 region has the DNA TGTGCCTGGAGCCCCTCGGGCAAAAGCAATCAGCCCCGGCATTTT. The complete variable domain, with remaining parts taken from reference TRBV30 and TRBJ1-5, reads SQTIHQWPATLVQPVGSPLSLECTVEGTSNPNLYWYRQAAGRGLQLLFYSVGIGQISSEVPQNLSASRPQDRQFILSSKKLLLSDSGFYLCAWSPSGKSNQPRHFGDGTRLSIL.

J is TRBJ2-7 and V is TRBV5-5; a possible D gene is TRBD1 (6 bases). In germline, CDR1 is SGHKS, CDR2 YYEKEE (reference sequence). CDR3 length: 15 residues. V lost 0 bases to trimming and J lost 4 bases, with 14 bases between them. Here the CDR3 reads CASSLAEQGVYEQYF. As DNA, the CDR3 is TGTGCCAGCAGCTTGGCCGAACAGGGAGTTTACGAGCAGTACTTC.